This T cell receptor beta chain was obtained from a study of T cell responses to AZD1222 COVID-19 vaccine. Broader study findings: Baseline testing showed seropositivity in only five or six AZD1222 recipients.

Some clones are missing from TCRdb's copy, which holds only in-frame ones; the method was immunoSEQ multiplex PCR. Among about 110,000 clones listed, 88% were seen once. This CDR3 comprises 13 residues. Between the trimmed V and J ends, which lost 1 base and 6 bases, there was a span of 7 bases. Germline CDR1 and CDR2: KGHSH and LQKENI. Concerning this clone: What it binds is unknown.

This chain joins TRBV18 and TRBJ2-1, with D unresolved. The material sequenced was peripheral blood, taken on day 0 of AZD1222 vaccination. This clonotype was sampled from an adult in good health. CDR3 residues: CASSPRQSNEQFF. Here the CDR3 DNA reads TGTGCCAGCTCACCACGTCAGTCCAATGAGCAGTTCTTC.